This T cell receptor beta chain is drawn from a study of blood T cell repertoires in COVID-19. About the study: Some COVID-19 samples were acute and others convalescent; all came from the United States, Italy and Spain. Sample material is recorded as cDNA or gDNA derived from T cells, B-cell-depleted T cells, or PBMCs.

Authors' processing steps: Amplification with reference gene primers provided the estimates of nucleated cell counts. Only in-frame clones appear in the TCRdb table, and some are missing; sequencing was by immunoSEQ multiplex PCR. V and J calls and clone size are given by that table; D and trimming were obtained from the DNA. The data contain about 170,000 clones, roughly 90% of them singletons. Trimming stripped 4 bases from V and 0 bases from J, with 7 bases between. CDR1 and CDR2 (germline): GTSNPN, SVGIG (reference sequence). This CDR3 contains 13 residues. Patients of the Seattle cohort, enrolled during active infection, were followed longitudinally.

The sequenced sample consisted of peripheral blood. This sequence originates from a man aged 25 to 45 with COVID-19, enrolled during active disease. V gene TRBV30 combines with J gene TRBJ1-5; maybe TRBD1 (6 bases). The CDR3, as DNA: TGTGCCTGGAACAGGGATAGCAATCAGCCCCAGCATTTT. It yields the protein CAWNRDSNQPQHF.